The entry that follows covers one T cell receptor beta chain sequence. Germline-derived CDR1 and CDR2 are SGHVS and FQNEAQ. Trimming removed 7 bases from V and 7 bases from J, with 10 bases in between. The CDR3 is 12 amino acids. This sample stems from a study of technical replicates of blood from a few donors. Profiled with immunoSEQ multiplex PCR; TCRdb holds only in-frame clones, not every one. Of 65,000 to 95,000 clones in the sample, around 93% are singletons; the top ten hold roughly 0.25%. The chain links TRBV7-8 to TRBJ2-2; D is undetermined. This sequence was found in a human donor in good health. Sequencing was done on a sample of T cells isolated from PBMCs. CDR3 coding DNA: TGTGCCAGCACCTCCTTTGTCGGGGAGCTGTTTTTT. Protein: CASTSFVGELFF.